This T cell receptor beta chain was documented in a study of blood T cell repertoires in COVID-19. Overall study context: COVID-19 samples, acute and convalescent, were from the United States, Italy and Spain.

The repertoire was sequenced with immunoSEQ multiplex PCR; TCRdb's copy has only in-frame clones and lacks some. Altogether a few hundred thousand clones are present, roughly 80% being singletons, with the ten largest covering approximately 4.7%. Membership in each cohort depended on participant-reported clinical history. Germline loops: CDR1 MNHEY, CDR2 SVGEGT. CDR3 length equals 15 residues. V was cut by 2 bases and J by 3 bases, with 13 bases left in between. This rearrangement joins TRBV6-2 or TRBV6-3 to TRBJ1-1, with a weak D call TRBD1 (5 bases). Input material: PBMCs or T cells enriched from blood (not recorded which). The sequence was obtained from a woman aged 45-60 years who had recovered from COVID-19. The CDR3 nucleotides are TGTGCCAGCAGTTACGTGTGGGGCGGAGACACTGAAGCTTTCTTT. This encodes CASSYVWGGDTEAFF.